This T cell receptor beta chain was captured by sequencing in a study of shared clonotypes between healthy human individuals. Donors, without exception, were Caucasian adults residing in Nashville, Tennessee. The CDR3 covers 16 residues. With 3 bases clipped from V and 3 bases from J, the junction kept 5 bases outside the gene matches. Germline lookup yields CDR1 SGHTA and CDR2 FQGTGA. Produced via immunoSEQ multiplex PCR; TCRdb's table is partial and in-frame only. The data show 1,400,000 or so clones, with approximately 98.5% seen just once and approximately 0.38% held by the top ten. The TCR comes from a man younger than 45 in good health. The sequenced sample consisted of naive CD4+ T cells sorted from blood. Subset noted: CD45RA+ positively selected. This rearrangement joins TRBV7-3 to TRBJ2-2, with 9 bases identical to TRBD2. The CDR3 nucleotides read TGTGCCAGCAGCTTCTATAGCGGGAGCGACACCGGGGAGCTGTTTTTT. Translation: CASSFYSGSDTGELFF.